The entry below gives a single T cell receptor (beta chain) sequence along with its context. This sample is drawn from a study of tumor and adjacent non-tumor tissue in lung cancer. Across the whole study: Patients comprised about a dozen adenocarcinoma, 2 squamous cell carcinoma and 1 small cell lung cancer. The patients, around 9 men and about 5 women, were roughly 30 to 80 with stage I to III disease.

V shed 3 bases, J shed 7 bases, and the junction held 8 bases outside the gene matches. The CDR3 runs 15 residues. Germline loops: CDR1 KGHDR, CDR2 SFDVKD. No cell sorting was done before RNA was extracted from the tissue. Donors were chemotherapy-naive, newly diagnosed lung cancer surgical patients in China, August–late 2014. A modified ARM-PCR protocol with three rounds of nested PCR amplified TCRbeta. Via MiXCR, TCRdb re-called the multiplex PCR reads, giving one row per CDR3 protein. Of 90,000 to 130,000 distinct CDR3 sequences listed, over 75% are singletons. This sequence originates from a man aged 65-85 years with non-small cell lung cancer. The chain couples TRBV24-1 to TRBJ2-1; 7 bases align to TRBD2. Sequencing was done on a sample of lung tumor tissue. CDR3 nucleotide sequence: TGTGCCACCAGTGATACACGGGAGGCCCTAAATGAGCAGTTCTTC. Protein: CATSDTREALNEQFF.